What follows describes a single T cell receptor beta chain. Its antigen is unknown. This sample stems from a study of CD8 T cells in ankylosing spondylitis. The V segment lost 5 bases and the J segment 3 bases; nucleotides outside the gene matches: 6. Germline assignment: CDR1 MGHDK and CDR2 SYGVNS. The CDR3 is 15 amino acids. Study-level findings and limits: Eight highly homologous variants formed a TCR beta motif that appeared characteristic of ankylosing spondylitis blood. Earlier work had already found some motif variants in reactive arthritis synovial fluid and blood. A CD8+ phenotype characterized the disease-linked clones, which were relatively rare in peripheral blood. Significant enrichment of disease-linked clones was reported in matched ankylosing spondylitis synovial fluid.

Using quantitative 5'-RACE with molecular barcodes, the authors made TCR beta libraries. Using its own MiXCR run on the 5' RACE reads, TCRdb lists one record per CDR3 protein. This table holds some 400,000 distinct CDR3 sequences, more than 20% found once. The gene calls are TRBV25-1 and TRBJ2-2, with 7 bases identical to TRBD2. The sequence derives from a male donor with ankylosing spondylitis. Source material: blood, either unsorted or a sorted T cell fraction (not recorded which). The CDR3 loop reads CASSSTSVYTGELFF. The CDR3 bases are TGTGCCAGCAGTAGTACTAGCGTGTACACCGGGGAGCTGTTTTTT.